The TCR beta chain under discussion was sequenced for a study of STAT3 mutations in large granular lymphocyte leukemia. General study findings and limits: Every T-cell large granular lymphocyte leukemia patient had at least one immunodominant TCR beta clonotype. Clonal expansion was inferred from samples taken at other timepoints. Some patients had dominant TCR clones larger than their STAT3 mutant burden.

Method: immunoSEQ multiplex PCR; TCRdb's copy keeps in-frame clones and lacks some. This table holds about 42,000 clones, about 81% found once. CDR1 is SGHVS and CDR2 is FQNEAQ in the germline V gene. V was pared by 5 bases and J by 6 bases, with 14 bases between. The CDR3 is 13 amino acids. Points on this clone: What it binds is unknown.

This clonotype originated in a human donor with T large granular lymphocyte leukemia. Some clones in this sample may be carry-over from other donors' samples. Input material: PBMCs. The rearrangement joins TRBV7-8 to TRBJ2-7, with a possible D match to TRBD2 (6 bases). CDR3 protein: CASSPRGFLEQYF. The DNA for the CDR3 is TGTGCCAGCAGCCCACGGGGGTTCCTCGAGCAGTACTTC.